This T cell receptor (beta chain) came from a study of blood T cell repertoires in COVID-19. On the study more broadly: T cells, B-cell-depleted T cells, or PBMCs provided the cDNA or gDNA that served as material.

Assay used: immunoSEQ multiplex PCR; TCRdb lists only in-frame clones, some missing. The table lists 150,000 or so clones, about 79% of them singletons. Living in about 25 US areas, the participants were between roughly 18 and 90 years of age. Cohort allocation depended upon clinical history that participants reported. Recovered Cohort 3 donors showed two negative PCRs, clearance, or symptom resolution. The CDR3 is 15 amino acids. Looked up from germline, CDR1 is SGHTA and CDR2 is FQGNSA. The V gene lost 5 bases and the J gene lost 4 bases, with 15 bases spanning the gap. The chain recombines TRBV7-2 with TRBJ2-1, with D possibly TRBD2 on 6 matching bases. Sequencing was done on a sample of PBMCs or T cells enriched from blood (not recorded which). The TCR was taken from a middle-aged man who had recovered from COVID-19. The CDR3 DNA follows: TGTGCCAGCAGCGGGTGGGGGGAGGTTTACAATGAGCAGTTCTTC. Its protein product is CASSGWGEVYNEQFF.